The 7 T cell receptor beta chains presented below share a single source sample, sequenced in a study of glioma-infiltrating T cells after dendritic cell vaccination. As for time point: after dendritic cell vaccination, including at tumor progression/relapse. Profiling relied on immunoSEQ multiplex PCR, and the TCRdb table lists in-frame clones only, not all of them. Of 50,000 to 75,000 clones listed, around 85% are singletons. Sample: blood, taken after dendritic cell vaccination. These receptors all stem from a human donor with glioblastoma.

In its sample, this clone was seen a few times. CDR3 residues: CASSQDLQGNYGYTF. CDR3 DNA: TGTGCCAGCAGCCAAGATCTACAGGGAAACTATGGCTACACCTTC. This chain joins TRBV4-2 and TRBJ1-2; a possible D gene is TRBD1 (6 bases). V was cut by 0 bases and J by 2 bases, with 10 bases left in between. Germline V lookup: CDR1 LGHNA, CDR2 YNFKEQ. There are 15 residues in the CDR3.

Notes on this clone: Other DNA sequences in this specimen translate into the identical CDR3. The rearrangement joins TRBV4-2 to TRBJ1-6; D is undetermined. Germline values: CDR1 LGHNA, CDR2 YNFKEQ. V shed 5 bases and J shed 0 bases, with 11 bases lying between them. The CDR3 runs 16 residues. The CDR3, as DNA: TGTGCCAGCAGCGACCGCCGGAGCTCCTATAATTCACCCCTCCACTTT. Translating gives CASSDRRSSYNSPLHF.

The sample holds a few counts of this clone. The genes are TRBV10-3 and TRBJ1-1; 10 nucleotides match TRBD1. V shed 6 bases and J 4 bases; nucleotides not matched to a gene: 5. The CDR3 totals 14 residues. CDR1 is ENHRY and CDR2 is SYGVKD in the germline V gene. CDR3 residues: CAIRGQGGFTEAFF. The CDR3 DNA reads TGTGCCATCAGAGGACAGGGGGGTTTCACTGAAGCTTTCTTT.

The count of this clone is one. The J gene is TRBJ2-1, the V gene TRBV4-3, with D possibly being TRBD1 (5 bases). The CDR3 spans 14 residues. Germline-derived CDR1 and CDR2 are LGHNA and YSLEER. V was pared by 4 bases and J by 5 bases, with 12 bases between. CDR3: CASSRYPQDNEQFF. In nucleotides, the CDR3 is TGCGCCAGCAGCCGTTACCCACAGGACAATGAGCAGTTCTTC.

This rearrangement joins TRBV5-4 to TRBJ1-6; D remains ambiguous. The germline V and J ends were trimmed by 3 bases and 7 bases, with 11 bases remaining between them. Germline V gene lookup returns CDR1 SGHNT and CDR2 YYREEE (reference sequence). CDR3 length: 14 residues. The CDR3 loop reads CASSSPRENSPLHF. DNA of the CDR3: TGTGCCAGCAGCTCCCCGCGTGAGAATTCACCCCTCCACTTT.

J is TRBJ1-3 and V is TRBV9; weak D call: TRBD1 (6 bases). This CDR3 comprises 14 residues. Trimming left V 2 bases short and J 1 base short, with 7 bases between. CDR1 and CDR2 from the germline V gene are SGDLS and YYNGEE. CDR3 amino acids: CASSVGQSGNTIYF. The CDR3 bases are TGTGCCAGCAGCGTTGGACAGTCTGGAAACACCATATATTTT.

The rearrangement joins TRBV5-1 to TRBJ2-3, with a possible D match to TRBD2 (5 bases). V was shortened by 0 bases and J by 6 bases, with 14 bases between the two germline ends. Germline CDR1 reads SGHRS; CDR2 reads YFSETQ. This CDR3 has 15 residues. In DNA form, the CDR3 reads TGCGCCAGCAGCTTGGTGGACTCCACCGGGGATACGCAGTATTTT. Translated: CASSLVDSTGDTQYF. Full variable domain (outside the CDR3, taken from reference TRBV5-1 and TRBJ2-3): KAGVTQTPRYLIKTRGQQVTLSCSPISGHRSVSWYQQTPGQGLQFLFEYFSETQRNKGNFPGRFSGRQFSNSRSEMNVSTLELGDSALYLCASSLVDSTGDTQYFGPGTRLTVL.